These 20 T cell receptor beta chains share one sample of origin, sequenced in a study of OX40 agonist ivuxolimab in advanced cancers. The table came from immunoSEQ multiplex PCR; TCRdb's copy has only in-frame clones and leaves some out. This sample has tens of thousands of clones, with 84% found just once. The sample here was CD4+ or CD8+ T cells sorted from blood, taken in a trial of the OX40 agonist ivuxolimab. These receptors were obtained from an adult with an advanced solid tumor such as melanoma, head and neck, liver or kidney cancer.

The V call is TRBV5-6, the J call TRBJ2-5; D remains ambiguous. Germline V gene lookup returns CDR1 SGHDT and CDR2 YYEEEE. This CDR3 region has 13 residues. Trimming stripped 0 bases from V and 1 base from J, with 4 bases between. The DNA of the CDR3 is TGTGCCAGCAGCTTGGCCGTCCAAGAGACCCAGTACTTC. Its protein product is CASSLAVQETQYF.

This clone was picked up one time. The rearrangement joins TRBV12-2 to TRBJ2-5; the table's D call, TRBD2, has no DNA check behind it. TRBV12-2 counts as a pseudogene. The CDR3 covers 17 residues. The CDR3 DNA is TGTGCAAGTCGCCCACCGCATAAACTAGGGTGGGGAGAGACCCAGTACTTC. Translated: CASRPPHKLGWGETQYF.

V and J are TRBV7-8 and TRBJ2-3; the match to TRBD2 covers 11 bases. The germline V gene has CDR1 SGHVS and CDR2 FQNEAQ. Unmatched junction bases numbered 4, after V lost 1 base and J lost 4 bases. The CDR3 contains 16 residues. CDR3 sequence: CASSLVTSGGSDTQYF. The DNA of the CDR3 is TGTGCCAGCAGCTTAGTCACTAGCGGGGGATCAGATACGCAGTATTTT.

The rearrangement joins TRBV5-5 to TRBJ2-3; tentative D call: TRBD2 (7 bases). Germline V gives CDR1 SGHKS, CDR2 YYEKEE (reference sequence). V was trimmed by 3 bases and J by 3 bases, leaving 14 bases between them. The CDR3 runs 15 residues. The CDR3 coding sequence is TGTGCCAGCAGCTCTCGGGGGGCGCGAACAGATACGCAGTATTTT. This gives the protein CASSSRGARTDTQYF.

CDR3 bases: TGTGCCAGCGCTAGGGGAACAGCTTACAATGAGCAGTTCTTC. It is translated as CASARGTAYNEQFF. This chain uses TRBV27 with TRBJ2-1; D possibly corresponds to TRBD1 (5 bases). This CDR3 has 14 amino acids. Germline V gives CDR1 MNHEY, CDR2 SMNVEV (reference sequence). Trimming took 8 bases from V and 4 from J, leaving 15 bases between them.

The chain carries TRBV18 and TRBJ1-1; 8 bases are shared with TRBD1. The V gene's germline CDR1 is KGHSH and CDR2 LQKENI. V lost 6 bases and J lost 3; bases outside the gene matches: 9. This CDR3 is built from 15 residues. CDR3 sequence: CASSQAGQEDTEAFF. Written as DNA, the CDR3 is TGTGCCAGCTCCCAGGCGGGACAGGAGGACACTGAAGCTTTCTTT. Together with reference TRBV18 and TRBJ1-1, the CDR3 gives the full variable domain: NAGVMQNPRHLVRRRGQEARLRCSPMKGHSHVYWYRQLPEEGLKFMVYLQKENIIDESGMPKERFSAEFPKEGPSILRIQQVVRGDSAAYFCASSQAGQEDTEAFFGQGTRLTVV.

The V and J genes are TRBV11-2 and TRBJ2-2; TRBD2 matches at 9 bases. Trimming took 0 bases from V and 2 from J; bases not matched to a gene: 13. Germline V gene lookup returns CDR1 SGHAT and CDR2 FQNNGV. The CDR3 contains 20 residues. CDR3 in amino acids: CASSLEAHSGRPPNTGELFF. The CDR3 DNA reads TGTGCCAGCAGCTTAGAAGCCCACAGCGGGAGGCCACCTAACACCGGGGAGCTGTTTTTT. The full variable domain, its missing parts supplied by reference TRBV11-2 and TRBJ2-2, is EAGVAQSPRYKIIEKRQSVAFWCNPISGHATLYWYQQILGQGPKLLIQFQNNGVVDDSQLPKDRFSAERLKGVDSTLKIQPAKLEDSAVYLCASSLEAHSGRPPNTGELFFGEGSRLTVL.

The rearrangement links TRBV7-2 to TRBJ2-7; D not resolved. From germline, CDR1 is SGHTA and CDR2 FQGNSA. V was trimmed by 5 bases and J by 0 bases, leaving 11 bases between them. This CDR3 contains 14 residues. This chain's CDR3 is CASSPQYSSYEQYF. Here the CDR3 DNA reads TGTGCCAGCAGCCCTCAGTATAGCTCCTACGAGCAGTACTTC.

This clone occurred once. Here the CDR3 DNA reads TGTGCCAGCAGCGTAGGGGAAGGCGTACACACCATATATTTT. Its protein is CASSVGEGVHTIYF. The chain couples TRBV9 to TRBJ1-3, with D hard to call. CDR3 length: 14 amino acids. With 0 bases removed from V and 8 bases from J, the gap between germline ends came to 12 bases. Germline V gene sequence: CDR1 SGDLS, CDR2 YYNGEE.

V is TRBV25-1 and J is TRBJ2-7; D not certain. Germline CDR1 is MGHDK and CDR2 is SYGVNS. V dropped 4 bases and J dropped 0 bases, with 1 base sitting between them. CDR3 length equals 11 residues. CDR3 in DNA: TGTGCCAGCAGTGTCTCCTACGAGCAGTACTTC. It specifies CASSVSYEQYF.

The chain joins TRBV7-3 to TRBJ2-7; TRBD1 aligns across 12 bases. J lost 1 base, V lost 0 bases, and 4 bases had no gene match. This CDR3 contains 17 residues. CDR1 and CDR2 from the germline V gene are SGHTA and FQGTGA. The chain's CDR3 is CASSLTGTGGVSYEQYF. The CDR3 nucleotides read TGTGCCAGCAGCTTAACTGGGACAGGGGGCGTTTCCTACGAGCAGTACTTC.

V usage is TRBV28 and J usage is TRBJ1-1; 7 nucleotides agree with TRBD1. V dropped 10 bases and J dropped 2; count of bases not matched to a gene: 16. The length of the CDR3 is 16 residues. Germline V gene lookup returns CDR1 MDHEN and CDR2 SYDVKM. CDR3: CATFRMGGTVNTEAFF. CDR3 nucleotide sequence: TGTGCCACCTTTCGGATGGGGGGGACAGTAAACACTGAAGCTTTCTTT.

This sequence joins TRBV7-3 and TRBJ1-1; unclear D gene. From germline, CDR1 is SGHTA and CDR2 FQGTGA. V lost 2 bases to trimming and J lost 3 bases, with 13 bases between them. This CDR3 has 15 amino acids. CDR3 coding DNA: TGTGCCAGCAGCTTAGAGGCGGCAGGCCACACTGAAGCTTTCTTT. The encoded protein is CASSLEAAGHTEAFF.

This sequence joins TRBV18 and TRBJ2-7; TRBD2 aligns across 9 bases. The V segment lost 1 base and the J segment 1 base; nucleotides outside the gene matches: 8. Germline assignment: CDR1 KGHSH and CDR2 LQKENI. This CDR3 has 17 amino acids. The CDR3 loop reads CASSPRTSGFVSYEQYF. The CDR3 bases are TGTGCCAGCTCACCACGAACTAGCGGGTTCGTTTCCTACGAGCAGTACTTC.

The rearrangement links TRBV7-3 to TRBJ2-7; TRBD2 agrees at 7 bases. The CDR3 has 15 amino acids. In germline, CDR1 is SGHTA, CDR2 FQGTGA. The V segment lost 0 bases and the J segment 3 bases; nucleotides outside the gene matches: 5. In DNA, the CDR3 is TGTGCCAGCAGCTTAACGTCGGGGGAGGGCTACGAGCAGTACTTC. Translated, it gives CASSLTSGEGYEQYF.

As regards this clone: A junction end diverges from the germline sequence, so it may reflect a read error. The chain recombines TRBV5-1 with TRBJ1-1, with 7 bases identical to TRBD1. Germline values: CDR1 SGHRS, CDR2 YFSETQ. This CDR3 has 14 amino acids. Written as DNA, the CDR3 is TGCGCCAGCAGAAAGACAGGGATGAAAACTGAAGCTTTCTTT. It yields the protein CASRKTGMKTEAFF.

V gene TRBV7-2 combines with J gene TRBJ2-2; no firm D call. Between the trimmed V and J ends, which lost 1 base and 0 bases, there was a span of 6 bases. The CDR3 is 15 residues long. Germline V gene lookup returns CDR1 SGHTA and CDR2 FQGNSA. This chain's CDR3 is CASSLVLANTGELFF. CDR3 coding DNA: TGTGCCAGCAGCTTAGTGCTCGCGAACACCGGGGAGCTGTTTTTT.

This rearrangement joins TRBV6-5 to TRBJ2-1, with 10 bases fitting TRBD2. The CDR3 spans 15 residues. The V gene's germline CDR1 is MNHEY and CDR2 SVGAGI. With 1 base clipped from V and 8 bases from J, the junction kept 5 bases outside the gene matches. DNA for the CDR3: TGTGCCAGCAGTTACTACGCTAGCGGGAGCGATGAGCAGTTCTTC. Protein: CASSYYASGSDEQFF.

V is TRBV28 and J is TRBJ2-3, with 7 bases lining up with TRBD1. The CDR3 extends over 17 amino acids. With V trimmed by 5 bases and J by 8 bases, 19 bases remained unmatched. The germline gives CDR1 MDHEN, CDR2 SYDVKM. The CDR3 coding sequence is TGTGCCAGCAGTCCTGCCCGGGACAGCGCCTCACAGGGTACGCAGTATTTT. This codes for CASSPARDSASQGTQYF.

The rearrangement uses TRBV27 and TRBJ2-5; tentative D call: TRBD2 (5 bases). Judging by the DNA end, TRBJ2-7 fits better; the J call may be wrong. Germline CDR1 MNHEY, CDR2 SMNVEV (reference sequence). The CDR3 loop spans 14 amino acids. The CDR3 is CASSFYAGSYEQYF. CDR3 nucleotide sequence: TGTGCCAGCAGTTTCTACGCGGGCTCCTACGAGCAGTACTTC.